The text below deals with one T cell receptor beta chain. Its specificity is not known. This sample is part of a study of tumor and adjacent non-tumor tissue in lung cancer. Study summary: Samples averaged roughly 4.3 million productive TCRbeta reads each. General study findings and limits: Patients with more diverse tumor TCRs had worse survival.

No cell sorting was done before RNA was extracted from the tissue. The library came from three nested PCR rounds adapted from ARM-PCR protocols. Each CDR3 protein is one row after TCRdb ran MiXCR on the multiplex PCR reads. Of about 110,000 distinct CDR3 sequences in the sample, approximately 84% were seen once. Germline values: CDR1 SGHAT, CDR2 FQDESV (reference sequence). The CDR3 has 14 residues. The V gene lost 8 bases and the J gene lost 10 bases, with 24 bases spanning the gap. Sample: lung tumor tissue. This chain connects TRBV11-1 to TRBJ2-7; tentatively, D is TRBD1 (6 bases). This clonotype originated in a man aged 65-85 years with non-small cell lung cancer. This chain's CDR3 is CASQPPGQSYGQYF. CDR3 nucleotides: TGTGCCAGCCAACCTCCAGGACAGAGCTACGGACAGTACTTC.